Reported below is one TCR beta chain. Its cognate antigen has yet to be identified. No quality values exist for individual bases; no much larger clone is one base distant. Looking up the germline V gene yields CDR1 MNHEY and CDR2 SVGEGT. Cut back by 2 bases and 1 base, the V and J ends lie 11 bases apart. Counted from cysteine to phenylalanine, this CDR3 has 15 amino acids. Only the CDR3 DNA is retained, 45 bases long and in frame from the first base. The library came from 5' RACE. The data were produced on an Illumina HiSeq 2500. The second PCR ran for roughly 6 to 11 cycles and used a J-beta primer mix along with a sample-barcoded 5' primer. A unique molecular identifier was introduced onto each TCR beta cDNA molecule by a template-switch 5' adaptor carrying 12 random nucleotides. At least 2.5 million CDR3-containing paired-end reads were obtained from each sample. First-strand cDNA was synthesized from all RNA with the Mint cDNA synthesis kit, primed by a TRBC-specific oligonucleotide. Following uracil-DNA glycosylase treatment, a first 18-cycle PCR with universal primers M1SS and BC2_uni_R was performed on all cDNA. Concerning the study's data processing: For normalization, 1 million high-quality reads, each with a distinct molecular identifier, were randomly selected from each sample. Reads sharing molecular identifiers were discarded rather than binned into consensus sequences. MiTCR, set to a Q25 quality threshold and the strictest error-elimination algorithm, was used for CDR3 identification, clonotype clustering and error correction. A nonparametric unseen species model with Euler transformation was used to estimate lower-bound total TCR beta diversity. TCRdb reworked the public reads: Q25 trimming with fastp, MiXCR clone assembly, productive beta chains retained. A single entry per CDR3 protein holds the most common genes and DNA from its merged rows. The V and J calls were determined by TCRdb, not by the authors. In all, the sample holds 700,000 to 850,000 distinct CDR3 sequences, and roughly 34% of those were seen once. The ten largest clones capture 10% to 15% of the sample.

Systemically healthy Caucasian individuals from Russia, 35 to 50 in total and aged about 6 to 100 years, were included as donors. Approximately 10 milliliters of peripheral blood were collected from each donor into EDTA-treated Vacutainer tubes. Ficoll-Paque density-gradient centrifugation was used to isolate PBMCs, with at least 6.5 million per sample. Total RNA, at least 6 micrograms per sample, was extracted from PBMCs with Trizol reagent. For every donor, an aliquot of PBMCs went through flow cytometry to measure the percentages of naive CD45RAhigh/CD27high T cells. The entry originates in a study of blood T cells in healthy people across ages (dated by TCRdb to between 2015 and 2017). Study-wide context: Template switching captured roughly one uniquely barcoded TCR beta cDNA molecule per two T cells in model experiments. To track age-related changes in TCR beta repertoire diversity, the study relied on deep sequencing normalized with unique cDNA molecular identifiers. To avoid experimental bias, donors of different ages were randomly spread across the sequencing lanes. Two additional independent replicas of 1 million unique cDNA reads from the same blood draw were analyzed for two donors (one aged 18 to 30 and one aged 80 or older). The donors were divided into four age groups: young (average around 17 years), middle-aged (under 40), aged (about 62) and long-lived (about 80). What the authors observed across the whole study: As age increased, observed TCR beta diversity per million T cells dropped in a roughly linear way, and a significant reduction was already evident by age around 41. Estimates of total diversity based on one million sequenced T cells were regarded as lower bounds and as underestimates. Observed TCR beta diversity correlated strongly with the percentage of naive T cells measured by flow cytometry. Compared with the aged group, more naive CD4+ T cells, fewer expanded clones and increased TCR diversity were shown by the long-lived group, suggesting age selection. Conclusive comparison of naive and antigen-experienced compartments was prevented by the profiling of bulk unsorted PBMCs. The CMV infection status of donors was not known, potentially confounding age-related changes in expanded clonotypes.

Recombination joined TRBV6-2 or TRBV6-3 with TRBJ1-1, with the D gene too uncertain to name. This clonotype was obtained from a man aged 18 to 30 in good health. Input material: blood. The encoded CDR3 is CASSYPREGNTEAFF. The DNA sequence follows: TGTGCCAGCAGTTACCCACGTGAAGGGAACACTGAAGCTTTCTTT.